This is a list of T cell receptor beta chains from one sample in a study of T cell repertoires in cytomegalovirus infection. TCRdb processed the reads anew with MiXCR; each CDR3 protein has one entry. The sample comprises fewer than 650,000 distinct CDR3 sequences, approximately 40% of which are singletons, and 40% to 60% rests with the top ten. No antigen is known for these receptors. This sample comprised cultured PBMCs, obtained from culture after CMV antigen stimulation. The receptors originated from a human donor in good health (CMV status not recorded). Some clones in this sample may be carry-over from other donors' samples. Each CDR3 is given with its conserved first and last residue. The D gene is left open where the match is weak. Clone size, where shown, is once, few, many, or a class for clones that have expanded.

size: few
V: TRBV7-4
J: TRBJ1-4
D: TRBD1
DNA: TGTGCCAGCAGCCCGGGGACAGTTGCAACTAATGAAAAACTGTTTTTT
CDR3: CASSPGTVATNEKLFF

size: -
V: TRBV7-2
J: TRBJ1-5
D: TRBD1
DNA: TGTGCCAGCAGCCTGGGCCGGGACAGCTTCAATCAGCCCCAGCATTTT
CDR3: CASSLGRDSFNQPQHF

size: -
V: TRBV7-2
J: TRBJ1-2
D: -
DNA: TGTGCCAGCAGCCCCTACCTATCCCAGGGGTATGGCTACACCTTC
CDR3: CASSPYLSQGYGYTF

size: -
V: TRBV6-6
J: TRBJ2-4
D: -
DNA: TGTGCCAGCAGGACAGAGGAAAACATTCAGTACTTC
CDR3: CASRTEENIQYF

size: -
V: TRBV12-3/TRBV12-4
J: TRBJ2-2
D: TRBD1
DNA: TGTGCCAGCAGTTTTCAGGGGGCCGACACCGGGGAGCTGTTTTTT
CDR3: CASSFQGADTGELFF

size: -
V: TRBV7-2
J: TRBJ2-1
D: -
DNA: TGTGCCAGCAGCTCCACTGGTAGCTCCTACAATGAGCAGTTCTTC
CDR3: CASSSTGSSYNEQFF

size: -
V: TRBV5-8
J: TRBJ2-5
D: -
DNA: TGTGCCAGCAGCTCCCTGAGAGGTCGGCCGAAAGAGACCCAGTACTTC
CDR3: CASSSLRGRPKETQYF

size: -
V: TRBV6-5
J: TRBJ1-4
D: TRBD1
DNA: TGTGCCAGCAGTTACTCAACAGGGGGCAATGAAAAACTGTTTTTT
CDR3: CASSYSTGGNEKLFF

size: -
V: TRBV12-3/TRBV12-4
J: TRBJ1-6
D: -
DNA: TGTGCCAGCAGTTTAGCTCCGGGGGCTGCCTCACCCCTCCACTTT
CDR3: CASSLAPGAASPLHF

size: -
V: TRBV6-6
J: TRBJ1-5
D: TRBD1
DNA: TGTGCCTGCCGGCGGGACAGTAATCAGCCCCAGCATTTT
CDR3: CACRRDSNQPQHF

size: few
V: TRBV7-8
J: TRBJ1-2
D: -
DNA: TGTGCCAGCAGCTTAGACAGGCTTCCGTCCGGCTACACCTTC
CDR3: CASSLDRLPSGYTF

size: once
V: TRBV5-1
J: TRBJ2-2
D: -
DNA: TGCGCCAGCAGCTTGGAAGACCCTCGGCCCGGGGAGCTGTTTTTT
CDR3: CASSLEDPRPGELFF

size: few
V: TRBV7-9
J: TRBJ2-7
D: -
DNA: TGTGCCAGCAGCTTAGCCCAGGGTACTGGCTACGAGCAGTACTTC
CDR3: CASSLAQGTGYEQYF

size: -
V: TRBV4-1
J: TRBJ2-5
D: -
DNA: TGCGCCAGCAGCCAAGCGACGAACCAAGAGACCCAGTACTTC
CDR3: CASSQATNQETQYF

size: -
V: TRBV6-1
J: TRBJ2-5
D: TRBD1
DNA: TGTGCCAGCTCCCCGACAGGGCCTGCAGAGACCCAGTACTTC
CDR3: CASSPTGPAETQYF

size: few
V: TRBV19
J: TRBJ2-5
D: TRBD1
DNA: TGTGCCCGCTTGGGGGGACAGGGGGCCGGAGAGACCCAGTACTTC
CDR3: CARLGGQGAGETQYF

size: -
V: TRBV7-8
J: TRBJ2-7
D: TRBD2
DNA: TGTGCCAGCAGCTTAGTGAGACTAGCGGGAGCCTACGAGCAGTACTTC
CDR3: CASSLVRLAGAYEQYF

size: -
V: TRBV2
J: TRBJ1-1
D: TRBD1
DNA: TGTGCCAACAGGGGCCGGGTCTCGGAAAGGTTAAAGAACACTGAAGCTTTCTTT
CDR3: CANRGRVSERLKNTEAFF

size: -
V: TRBV7-9
J: TRBJ1-1
D: TRBD1
DNA: TGTGCCAGCAGCTTTGGGCAGGGGGCAGCTGAAGCTTTCTTT
CDR3: CASSFGQGAAEAFF

size: once
V: TRBV5-4
J: TRBJ2-1
D: -
DNA: TGTGCCAGCAACAAATATACCGGGACTCACTCCTACAATGAGCAGTTCTTC
CDR3: CASNKYTGTHSYNEQFF

size: once
V: TRBV5-1
J: TRBJ2-1
D: TRBD1
DNA: TGCGCCAGCAGCTTGGCCGGACAGGGCGCTTTCAATGAGCAGTTCTTC
CDR3: CASSLAGQGAFNEQFF

size: few
V: TRBV7-9
J: TRBJ1-2
D: -
DNA: TGTGCCAGCAGCCCCCGTCGGGGGGAAGACTCCTATGGCTACACCTTC
CDR3: CASSPRRGEDSYGYTF

size: many
V: TRBV7-2
J: TRBJ2-5
D: -
DNA: TGTGCCAGCAGCCCCCGTTTATCAGAGACCCAGTACTTC
CDR3: CASSPRLSETQYF

size: -
V: TRBV6-8
J: TRBJ2-5
D: -
DNA: TGTGCCAGCAGTTACGGGGGAGCAGAGACCCAGTACTTC
CDR3: CASSYGGAETQYF

size: few
V: TRBV7-2
J: TRBJ2-4
D: -
DNA: TGTGCCAGCAGCTTAGGGGCGGGACTCAGGTCCATTCAGTACTTC
CDR3: CASSLGAGLRSIQYF

size: -
V: TRBV6-5
J: TRBJ1-5
D: -
DNA: TGTGCCAGCAGCCCGACAGACGTGAGCAATCAGCCCCAGCATTTT
CDR3: CASSPTDVSNQPQHF

size: many
V: TRBV6-6
J: TRBJ1-1
D: -
DNA: TGTGCCAGTGTCAGGCACACTGAAGCTTTCTTT
CDR3: CASVRHTEAFF

size: -
V: TRBV18
J: TRBJ2-1
D: TRBD2
DNA: TGTGCCAGCTCACCTAGGGCTAGCGGGGGTTATGGCGAGCAGTTCTTC
CDR3: CASSPRASGGYGEQFF

size: -
V: TRBV6-1
J: TRBJ1-5
D: -
DNA: TGTGCCAGCAGTCGGACAGACTATAGCAATCAGCCCCAGCATTTT
CDR3: CASSRTDYSNQPQHF

size: -
V: TRBV7-9
J: TRBJ1-2
D: TRBD1
DNA: TGTGCCAGCAGCCCCAGTGGGGGACAGAGGGCTAGTGGCTACACCTTC
CDR3: CASSPSGGQRASGYTF

size: -
V: TRBV10-3
J: TRBJ2-1
D: -
DNA: TGTGCCATCAGTGAGTCGAGGGCTAGACTATCCCCCAATGAGCAGTTCTTC
CDR3: CAISESRARLSPNEQFF

size: many
V: TRBV7-8
J: TRBJ1-5
D: -
DNA: TGTGCCAGCAGCTTAAAGGGTTATAGCAATCAGCCCCAGCATTTT
CDR3: CASSLKGYSNQPQHF

size: -
V: TRBV6-5
J: TRBJ1-2
D: TRBD1
DNA: TGTGCCAGCAGTTTAGGACAGGGGCAAAACTATGGCTACACCTTC
CDR3: CASSLGQGQNYGYTF

size: -
V: TRBV11-2
J: TRBJ2-3
D: TRBD2
DNA: TGTGCCAGCAGCTCCATTCGGACTAGCCGCGGCGCAGATACGCAGTATTTT
CDR3: CASSSIRTSRGADTQYF

size: -
V: TRBV2
J: TRBJ2-7
D: -
DNA: TGTGCCAGCAGCTGGCAGGGAGCATCCTACGAGCAGTACTTC
CDR3: CASSWQGASYEQYF